The 7 T cell receptor beta chains listed next were all sequenced from one sample in a study of blood T cell repertoires in COVID-19. Generated by immunoSEQ multiplex PCR, the TCRdb table keeps only in-frame clones and is missing some. Of some 240,000 clones listed, approximately 85% are singletons. Sequencing was done on a sample of peripheral blood. The receptors come from a woman in her 70s with COVID-19, enrolled during active disease.

The rearrangement links TRBV5-6 to TRBJ2-3; D is possibly TRBD2 (6 bases). Germline CDR1 reads SGHDT; CDR2 reads YYEEEE. The CDR3 has 14 amino acids. V was shortened by 1 base and J by 5 bases, with 11 bases between the two germline ends. The CDR3 region has the DNA TGTGCCAGCAGCTTGAACAGGAGGGGAGATACGCAGTATTTT. Its translation is CASSLNRRGDTQYF.

The chain has TRBV7-2 and TRBJ2-7; 9 bases are shared with TRBD1. Germline V gene lookup returns CDR1 SGHTA and CDR2 FQGNSA. This CDR3 has 14 residues. The V and J ends lost 2 bases and 2 bases, in that order; junction bases with no gene match: 1. The CDR3 sequence is CASSLRQGAYEQYF. CDR3 nucleotide sequence: TGTGCCAGCAGCTTAAGACAGGGGGCCTACGAGCAGTACTTC.

This clone was seen a single time. The genes are TRBV12-3 or TRBV12-4 and TRBJ1-6; D is undetermined. Trimming cost V 5 bases and J 8 bases, with 10 bases left between them. This CDR3 is 13 amino acids long. The CDR3 spells CASSVDKDSPLHF. CDR3 bases: TGTGCCAGCAGTGTCGACAAGGATTCACCCCTCCACTTT.

This clone was detected a few times. The chain recombines TRBV27 with TRBJ2-2; 9 bases line up with TRBD1. Germline CDR1 and CDR2: MNHEY and SMNVEV (reference sequence). This CDR3 is built from 16 residues. V dropped 3 bases and J dropped 4; count of bases not matched to a gene: 6. The CDR3 sequence is CASSFGTGSTTGELFF. The CDR3 bases are TGTGCCAGCAGTTTTGGGACAGGGTCCACCACCGGGGAGCTGTTTTTT.

The gene calls are TRBV18 and TRBJ2-2; 9 bases fit TRBD1. The CDR3 consists of 16 residues. V dropped 4 bases and J dropped 6; count of bases not matched to a gene: 9. Per the germline V gene, CDR1 is KGHSH and CDR2 is LQKENI. The CDR3 reads CASSQGTGGVAGELFF. In DNA, the CDR3 is TGTGCCAGCTCACAGGGCACAGGGGGCGTCGCCGGGGAGCTGTTTTTT.

This chain uses TRBV6-4 with TRBJ1-1; the D is unclear. The V gene's germline CDR1 is MRHNA and CDR2 SNTAGT. V gave up 2 bases and J gave up 1 base, with 5 bases separating them. The CDR3 totals 13 residues. The CDR3 DNA sequence: TGTGCCAGCAGTGACCGGTGGAACACTGAAGCTTTCTTT. It yields the protein CASSDRWNTEAFF.

V is TRBV6-5 and J is TRBJ1-1; no reliable D call. CDR1 is MNHEY and CDR2 is SVGAGI in the germline V gene. Between the trimmed V and J ends, which lost 7 bases and 6 bases, there was a span of 18 bases. This CDR3 has 14 amino acids. CDR3 sequence: CASNEGRQAAEAFF. CDR3 DNA sequence: TGTGCCAGCAACGAGGGTCGCCAGGCGGCTGAAGCTTTCTTT.